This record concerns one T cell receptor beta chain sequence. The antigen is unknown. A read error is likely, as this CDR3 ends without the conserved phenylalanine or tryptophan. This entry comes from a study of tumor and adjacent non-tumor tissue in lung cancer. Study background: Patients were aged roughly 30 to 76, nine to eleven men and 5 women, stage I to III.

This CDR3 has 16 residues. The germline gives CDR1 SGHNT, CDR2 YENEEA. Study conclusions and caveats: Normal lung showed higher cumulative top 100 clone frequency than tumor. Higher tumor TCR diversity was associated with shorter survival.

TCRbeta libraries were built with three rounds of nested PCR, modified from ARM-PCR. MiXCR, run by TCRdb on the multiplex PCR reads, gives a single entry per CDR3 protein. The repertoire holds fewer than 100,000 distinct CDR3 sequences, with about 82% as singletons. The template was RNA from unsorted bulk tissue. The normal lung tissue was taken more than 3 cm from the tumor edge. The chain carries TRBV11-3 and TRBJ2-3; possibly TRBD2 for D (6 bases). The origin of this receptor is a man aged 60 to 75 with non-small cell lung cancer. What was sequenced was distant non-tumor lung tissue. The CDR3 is CDSSPVMGGRTDTQYL. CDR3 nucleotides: TGTGACAGCAGCCCAGTGATGGGGGGACGCACAGATACGCAGTATCTT.